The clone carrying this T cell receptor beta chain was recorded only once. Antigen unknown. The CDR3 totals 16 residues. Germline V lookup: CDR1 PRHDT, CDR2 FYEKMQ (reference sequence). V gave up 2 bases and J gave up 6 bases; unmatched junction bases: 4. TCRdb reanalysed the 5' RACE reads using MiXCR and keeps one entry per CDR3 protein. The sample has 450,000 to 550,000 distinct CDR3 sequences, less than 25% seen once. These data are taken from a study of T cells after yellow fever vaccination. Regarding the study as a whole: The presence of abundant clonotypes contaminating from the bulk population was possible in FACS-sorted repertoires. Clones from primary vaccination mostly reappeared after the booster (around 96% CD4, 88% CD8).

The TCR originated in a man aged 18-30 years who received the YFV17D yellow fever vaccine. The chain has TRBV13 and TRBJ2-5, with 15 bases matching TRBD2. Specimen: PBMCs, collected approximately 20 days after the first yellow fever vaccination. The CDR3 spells CASSLRTSGGVKTQYF. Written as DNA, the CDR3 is TGTGCCAGCAGCTTAAGGACTAGCGGGGGGGTGAAGACCCAGTACTTC. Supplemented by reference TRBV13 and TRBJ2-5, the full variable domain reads AAGVIQSPRHLIKEKRETATLKCYPIPRHDTVYWYQQGPGQDPQFLISFYEKMQSDKGSIPDRFSAQQFSDYHSELNMSSLELGDSALYFCASSLRTSGGVKTQYFGPGTRLLVL.